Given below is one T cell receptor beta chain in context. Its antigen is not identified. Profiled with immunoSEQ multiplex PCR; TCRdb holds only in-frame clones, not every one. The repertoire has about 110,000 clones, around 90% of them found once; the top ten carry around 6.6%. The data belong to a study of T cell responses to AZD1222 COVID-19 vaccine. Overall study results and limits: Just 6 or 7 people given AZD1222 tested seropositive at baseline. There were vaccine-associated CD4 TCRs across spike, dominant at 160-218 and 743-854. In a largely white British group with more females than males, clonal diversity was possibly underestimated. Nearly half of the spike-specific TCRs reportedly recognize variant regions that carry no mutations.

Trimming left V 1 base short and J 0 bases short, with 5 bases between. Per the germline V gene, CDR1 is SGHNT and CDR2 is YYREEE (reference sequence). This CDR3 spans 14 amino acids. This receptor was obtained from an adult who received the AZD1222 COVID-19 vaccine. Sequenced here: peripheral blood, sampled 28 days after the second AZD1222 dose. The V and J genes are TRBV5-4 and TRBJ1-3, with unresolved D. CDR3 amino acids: CASSLFSSGNTIYF. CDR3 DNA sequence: TGTGCCAGCAGCTTGTTCTCCTCTGGAAACACCATATATTTT.